The rows below give T cell receptor beta chains drawn from one sample of a study of CD8 T cells in Susac syndrome. TCRdb reprocessed the immunoSEQ multiplex PCR reads via MiXCR and lists one record per CDR3 protein. The repertoire includes under 200,000 distinct CDR3 sequences, 94% of them detected once, and around 0.11% sits in the top ten. The sample consisted of CD4+ T cells from PBMCs. The receptor source for this set is a human donor with Susac syndrome. The CDR3 runs from the conserved cysteine through the conserved F or W. D genes are given only for firm matches. Some rows mark clone size as missing; the rest say once, few, many or name a class of expanded clone.

TRBV30,TRBJ2-3,.,TRBD1,CAWEPGQGTDTQYF,TGTGCCTGGGAACCGGGACAGGGAACAGATACGCAGTATTTT
TRBV12-3/TRBV12-4,TRBJ2-5,.,TRBD2,CASSYTSGGAGETQYF,TGTGCCAGCAGTTACACTAGCGGGGGGGCCGGGGAGACCCAGTACTTC
TRBV5-1,TRBJ2-7,.,TRBD2,CASRSGLAGLADEQYF,TGCGCCAGCAGGTCGGGACTAGCGGGGTTAGCCGACGAGCAGTACTTC
TRBV7-2,TRBJ1-2,.,TRBD1,CASSLGQGLSYTF,TGTGCCAGCAGCTTGGGACAGGGCCTGAGCTACACCTTC
TRBV5-1,TRBJ2-2,.,.,CASSFQGSGELFF,TGCGCCAGCAGCTTTCAGGGTTCCGGGGAGCTGTTTTTT
TRBV6-5,TRBJ1-2,.,TRBD1,CASSSPGTGPNYGYTF,TGTGCCAGCAGTTCCCCAGGGACAGGGCCCAACTATGGCTACACCTTC
TRBV25-1,TRBJ2-1,.,TRBD2,CASSEWRGGLNEQFF,TGTGCCAGCAGTGAATGGCGGGGGGGCCTAAATGAGCAGTTCTTC
TRBV6-5,TRBJ2-3,.,.,CASTQRGDTQYF,TGTGCCAGCACCCAACGGGGAGATACGCAGTATTTT
TRBV5-1,TRBJ2-2,.,.,CASSSTDSGTGELFF,TGCGCCAGCAGCTCAACCGACTCGGGCACCGGGGAGCTGTTTTTT
TRBV7-9,TRBJ2-5,.,.,CASSLIGPSYGQTQYF,TGTGCCAGCAGCTTAATCGGACCTAGTTATGGGCAGACCCAGTACTTC
TRBV29-1,TRBJ2-5,.,.,CSVGIQGGETQYF,TGCAGCGTTGGCATTCAGGGGGGGGAGACCCAGTACTTC
TRBV6-5,TRBJ1-2,.,TRBD1,CASSSTGQGANGYTF,TGTGCCAGCAGTTCCACGGGACAGGGGGCGAACGGCTACACCTTC
TRBV7-3,TRBJ2-4,once,TRBD1,CASSGPGQGNIQYF,TGTGCCAGCAGCGGACCGGGACAGGGGAACATTCAGTACTTC
TRBV12-5,TRBJ2-3,.,.,CASGLASSTDTQYF,TGTGCTAGTGGTTTGGCCTCCTCCACAGATACGCAGTATTTT
TRBV6-1,TRBJ2-1,.,TRBD2,CASSGRGGRDNEQFF,TGTGCCAGCAGTGGGCGGGGGGGGCGGGACAATGAGCAGTTCTTC
TRBV30,TRBJ2-4,.,TRBD1,CAWRKPTGRAKNIQYF,TGTGCCTGGAGGAAACCGACAGGGAGAGCCAAAAACATTCAGTACTTC
TRBV3-1,TRBJ1-2,.,.,CASSLASMGPYGYTF,TGTGCCAGCAGCCTTGCGAGTATGGGTCCCTATGGCTACACCTTC
TRBV7-2,TRBJ1-6,.,.,CASSARTDSPLHF,TGTGCCAGCAGCGCACGGACAGATTCACCCCTCCACTTT
TRBV4-1,TRBJ2-7,.,TRBD1,CASSQDVDRSSYEQYF,TGCGCCAGCAGCCAAGATGTGGACAGGTCCTCCTACGAGCAGTACTTC
TRBV3-1,TRBJ2-1,.,.,CASSHLGPGNEQFF,TGTGCCAGCAGCCACCTAGGACCGGGAAATGAGCAGTTCTTC
TRBV12-5,TRBJ2-7,.,TRBD1,CASSRDRGPEQYF,TGTGCTAGTTCCCGGGACAGGGGCCCCGAGCAGTACTTC
TRBV7-9,TRBJ2-5,.,.,CASSSRQETQYF,TGTGCCAGCAGCTCACGGCAAGAGACCCAGTACTTC
TRBV6-1,TRBJ1-5,.,TRBD1,CASSRTGQGGNQPQHF,TGTGCCAGCAGTCGTACAGGACAGGGAGGCAATCAGCCCCAGCATTTT
TRBV5-1,TRBJ2-7,once,TRBD1,CASSWRGQGGDEQYF,TGCGCCAGCAGCTGGAGGGGACAGGGAGGGGACGAGCAGTACTTC
TRBV25-1,TRBJ2-1,.,TRBD1,CASSEYQGASSYNEQFF,TGTGCCAGCAGTGAATATCAGGGGGCCAGCTCCTACAATGAGCAGTTCTTC
TRBV5-1,TRBJ2-7,.,TRBD1,CASSFGTGGYEQYF,TGCGCCAGCAGCTTCGGGACAGGGGGCTACGAGCAGTACTTC
TRBV15,TRBJ2-7,.,.,CATSRPDRSSYEQYF,TGTGCCACCAGCAGGCCCGACAGAAGCTCCTACGAGCAGTACTTC
TRBV20-1,TRBJ1-2,.,.,CSARVAATGGYTF,TGCAGTGCTAGAGTGGCCGCAACGGGTGGCTACACCTTC
TRBV5-1,TRBJ2-7,.,.,CASSLFGGGVEQYF,TGCGCCAGCAGCTTGTTTGGAGGGGGCGTCGAGCAGTACTTC
TRBV9,TRBJ2-5,.,.,CASSVSGDQETQYF,TGTGCCAGCAGCGTCTCAGGGGACCAAGAGACCCAGTACTTC
TRBV30,TRBJ1-2,.,.,CAWNRGELNYGYTF,TGTGCCTGGAATAGGGGGGAGCTAAACTATGGCTACACCTTC
TRBV4-3,TRBJ2-3,.,.,CASSSRLTSTDTQYF,TGCGCCAGCAGCTCCAGACTAACTAGCACAGATACGCAGTATTTT
TRBV3-1,TRBJ2-7,.,TRBD2,CASSPQSQSGGHEQYF,TGTGCCAGCAGCCCCCAAAGTCAATCGGGGGGGCACGAGCAGTACTTC
TRBV18,TRBJ2-7,.,.,CASSPVTQGDEQYF,TGTGCCAGCTCACCAGTTACACAGGGTGACGAGCAGTACTTC
TRBV12-3/TRBV12-4,TRBJ1-5,.,TRBD1,CASSTTGQNQPQHF,TGTGCCAGCAGCACGACAGGGCAGAATCAGCCCCAGCATTTT
TRBV13,TRBJ1-6,.,TRBD1,CASSLPTGRGSPLHF,TGTGCCAGCAGCTTGCCGACAGGGAGAGGATCACCCCTCCACTTT
TRBV19,TRBJ2-3,.,.,CASSNLWTEGTDTQYF,TGTGCCAGTAGCAACCTTTGGACGGAGGGCACAGATACGCAGTATTTT
TRBV27,TRBJ2-2,.,.,CASGQPNTGELFF,TGTGCCAGCGGACAGCCGAACACCGGGGAGCTGTTTTTT
TRBV19,TRBJ1-4,.,.,CASRRGEKLFF,TGTGCCAGTAGGCGTGGGGAAAAACTGTTTTTT
TRBV27,TRBJ2-7,.,TRBD1,CASSPYRGTYEQYF,TGTGCCAGCAGTCCGTACAGGGGTACCTACGAGCAGTACTTC
TRBV20-1,TRBJ2-5,once,.,CSAGFPGAPQETQYF,TGCAGTGCTGGATTCCCGGGAGCACCACAAGAGACCCAGTACTTC
TRBV12-5,TRBJ2-3,.,TRBD2,CASGTSGGTDTQYF,TGTGCTAGTGGTACTAGCGGGGGAACGGATACGCAGTATTTT
TRBV20-1,TRBJ2-3,.,.,CSARAIEAPETDTQYF,TGCAGTGCTAGAGCCATTGAAGCCCCGGAAACAGATACGCAGTATTTT
TRBV5-6,TRBJ2-4,.,.,CASKAIGELAKNIQYF,TGTGCCAGCAAGGCCATTGGGGAGTTAGCCAAAAACATTCAGTACTTC
TRBV5-6,TRBJ2-1,.,TRBD2,CASSSSTSGHYNEQFF,TGTGCCAGCAGCTCCTCGACTAGCGGGCATTACAATGAGCAGTTCTTC